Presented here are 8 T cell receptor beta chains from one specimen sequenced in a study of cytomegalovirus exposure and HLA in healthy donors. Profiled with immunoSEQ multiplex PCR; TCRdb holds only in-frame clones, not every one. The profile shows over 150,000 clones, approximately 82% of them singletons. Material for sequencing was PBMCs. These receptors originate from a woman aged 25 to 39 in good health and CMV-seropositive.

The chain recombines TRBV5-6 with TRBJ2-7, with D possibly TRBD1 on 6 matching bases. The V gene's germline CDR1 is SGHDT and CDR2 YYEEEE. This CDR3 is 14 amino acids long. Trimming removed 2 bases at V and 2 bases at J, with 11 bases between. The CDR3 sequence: CASSFAAGAYEQYF. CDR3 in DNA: TGTGCCAGCAGCTTTGCGGCAGGGGCCTACGAGCAGTACTTC.

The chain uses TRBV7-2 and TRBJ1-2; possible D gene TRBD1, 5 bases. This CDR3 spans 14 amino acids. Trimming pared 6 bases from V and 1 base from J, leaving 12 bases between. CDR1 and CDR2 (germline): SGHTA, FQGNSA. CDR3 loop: CASRKGIDNYGYTF. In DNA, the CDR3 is TGTGCCAGCAGGAAGGGGATAGATAACTATGGCTACACCTTC.

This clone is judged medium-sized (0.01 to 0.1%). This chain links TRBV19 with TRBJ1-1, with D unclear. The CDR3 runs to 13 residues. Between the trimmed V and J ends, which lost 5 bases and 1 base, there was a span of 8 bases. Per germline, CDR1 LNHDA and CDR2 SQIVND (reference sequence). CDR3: CASSSQQNTEAFF. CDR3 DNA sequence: TGTGCCAGTAGTTCCCAACAGAACACTGAAGCTTTCTTT.

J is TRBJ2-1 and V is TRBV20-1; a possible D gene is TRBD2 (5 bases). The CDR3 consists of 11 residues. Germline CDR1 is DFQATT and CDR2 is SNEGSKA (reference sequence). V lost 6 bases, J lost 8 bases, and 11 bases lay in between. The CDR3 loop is CSARGRDEQFF. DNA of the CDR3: TGCAGTGCCCGCGGGCGGGATGAGCAGTTCTTC.

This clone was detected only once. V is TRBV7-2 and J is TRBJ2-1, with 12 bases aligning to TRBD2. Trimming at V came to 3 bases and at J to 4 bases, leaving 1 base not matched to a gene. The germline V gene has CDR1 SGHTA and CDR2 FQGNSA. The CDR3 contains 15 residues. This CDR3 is CASSFGTSGYNEQFF. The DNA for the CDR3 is TGTGCCAGCAGCTTTGGGACTAGCGGGTACAATGAGCAGTTCTTC.

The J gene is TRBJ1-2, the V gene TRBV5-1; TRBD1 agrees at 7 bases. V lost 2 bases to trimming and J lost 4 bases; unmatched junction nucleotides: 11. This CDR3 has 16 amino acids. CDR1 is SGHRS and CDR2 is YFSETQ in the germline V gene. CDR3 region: CASSLGGAVQAYGYTF. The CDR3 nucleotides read TGCGCCAGCAGCTTAGGGGGCGCGGTACAAGCCTATGGCTACACCTTC.

CDR3 amino acids: CAWISSGNTIYF. DNA for the CDR3: TGTGCCTGGATCTCCTCTGGAAACACCATATATTTT. The rearrangement uses TRBV30 and TRBJ1-3; D ambiguous. Germline values: CDR1 GTSNPN, CDR2 SVGIG (reference sequence). The CDR3 consists of 12 residues. With 4 bases removed from V and 0 bases from J, the gap between germline ends came to 4 bases.

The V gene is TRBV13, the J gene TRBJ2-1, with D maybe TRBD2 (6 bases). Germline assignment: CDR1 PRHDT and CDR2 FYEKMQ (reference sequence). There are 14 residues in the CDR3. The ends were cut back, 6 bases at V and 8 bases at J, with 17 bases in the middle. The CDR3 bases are TGTGCCAGCAGTCCCGGGAGAGGGGCGGATGAGCAGTTCTTC. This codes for CASSPGRGADEQFF.